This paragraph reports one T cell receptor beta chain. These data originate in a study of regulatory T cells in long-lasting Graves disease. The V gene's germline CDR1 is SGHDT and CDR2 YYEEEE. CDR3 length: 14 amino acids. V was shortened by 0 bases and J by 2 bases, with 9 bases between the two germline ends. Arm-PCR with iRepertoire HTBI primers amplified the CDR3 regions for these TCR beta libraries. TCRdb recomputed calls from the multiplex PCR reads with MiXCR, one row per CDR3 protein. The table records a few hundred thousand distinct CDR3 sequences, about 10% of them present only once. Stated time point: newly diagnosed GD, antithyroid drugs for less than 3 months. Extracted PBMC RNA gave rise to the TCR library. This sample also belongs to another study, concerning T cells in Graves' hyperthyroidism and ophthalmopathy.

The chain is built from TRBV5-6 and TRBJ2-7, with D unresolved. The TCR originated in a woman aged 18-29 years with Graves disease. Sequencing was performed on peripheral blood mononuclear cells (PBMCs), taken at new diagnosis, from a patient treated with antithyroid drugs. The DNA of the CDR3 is TGTGCCAGCAGCTTGGGGCGGATAACCTACGAGCAGTACTTC. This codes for CASSLGRITYEQYF.